The entry below gives a single T cell receptor (beta chain) sequence along with its context. Its target is not known. Semi-nested PCR with Nested Universal Primer A followed constant-region reverse priming of full-length variable regions. MiXCR, applied by TCRdb to the 5' RACE reads, yields one record per CDR3 protein. The sample yields more than 40,000 distinct CDR3 sequences, 25% to 35% seen once. The length of the CDR3 is 15 residues. Germline-derived CDR1 and CDR2 are ENHRY and SYGVKD. V was clipped by 6 bases and J by 4 bases; unmatched bases: 8. Study results and caveats: Larger-cohort validation covered only one TCR beta V-J rearrangement. Tumor Tregs overlapped most with tumor, then blood, naive CD4+ cells.

The memory fraction was CD4+CD45RO+CD25- cells. The rearrangement uses TRBV10-3 and TRBJ2-1; 8 nucleotides align to TRBD2. The receptor was derived from a female donor with breast cancer. Sequencing used memory CD4+ T cells sorted from a lymph node. Noted subset: memory CD4+ T cells, CD4+CD45RO+CD25-. This CDR3 is CAISDREGHYNEQFF. In nucleotides, the CDR3 is TGTGCCATCAGCGATCGGGAGGGCCATTACAATGAGCAGTTCTTC.